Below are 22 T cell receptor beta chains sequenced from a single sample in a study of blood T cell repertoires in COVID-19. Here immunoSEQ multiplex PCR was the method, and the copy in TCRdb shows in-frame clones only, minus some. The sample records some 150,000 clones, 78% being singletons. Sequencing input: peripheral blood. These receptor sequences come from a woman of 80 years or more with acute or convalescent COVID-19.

Here the CDR3 DNA reads TGTGCCAGCAGATCTAGCGCAGATACGCAGTATTTT. This gives the protein CASRSSADTQYF. The chain links TRBV5-6 to TRBJ2-3; D possibly corresponds to TRBD2 (6 bases). The CDR3 is made up of 12 amino acids. With 5 bases removed from V and 4 bases from J, the gap between germline ends came to 8 bases. CDR1 is SGHDT, CDR2 YYEEEE, per germline.

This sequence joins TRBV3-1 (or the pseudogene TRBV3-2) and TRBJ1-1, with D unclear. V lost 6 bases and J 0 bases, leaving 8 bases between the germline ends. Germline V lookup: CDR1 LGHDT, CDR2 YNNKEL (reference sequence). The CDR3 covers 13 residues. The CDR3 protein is CASSRRMNTEAFF. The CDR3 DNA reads TGTGCCAGCAGTAGGCGGATGAACACTGAAGCTTTCTTT.

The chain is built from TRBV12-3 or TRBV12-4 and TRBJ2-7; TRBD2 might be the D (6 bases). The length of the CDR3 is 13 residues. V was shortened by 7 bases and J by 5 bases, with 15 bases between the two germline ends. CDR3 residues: CASTLGLENEQYF. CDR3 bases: TGTGCCAGCACTCTGGGACTTGAAAACGAGCAGTACTTC.

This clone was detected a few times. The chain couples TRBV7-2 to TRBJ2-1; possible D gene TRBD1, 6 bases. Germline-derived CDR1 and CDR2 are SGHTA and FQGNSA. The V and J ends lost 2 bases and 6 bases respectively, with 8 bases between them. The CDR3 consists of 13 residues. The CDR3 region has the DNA TGTGCCAGCAGCTTAACAGGGCCCAATGAGCAGTTCTTC. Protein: CASSLTGPNEQFF. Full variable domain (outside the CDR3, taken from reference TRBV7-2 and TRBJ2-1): GAGVSQSPSNKVTEKGKDVELRCDPISGHTALYWYRQSLGQGLEFLIYFQGNSAPDKSGLPSDRFSAERTGGSVSTLTIQRTQQEDSAVYLCASSLTGPNEQFFGPGTRLTVL.

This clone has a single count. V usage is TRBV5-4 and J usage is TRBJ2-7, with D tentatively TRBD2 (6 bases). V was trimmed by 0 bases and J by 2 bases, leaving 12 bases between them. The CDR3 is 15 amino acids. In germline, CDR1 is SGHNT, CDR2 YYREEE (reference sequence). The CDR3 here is CASSLGVSGAYEQYF. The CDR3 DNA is TGTGCCAGCAGCTTGGGAGTTAGCGGAGCCTACGAGCAGTACTTC.

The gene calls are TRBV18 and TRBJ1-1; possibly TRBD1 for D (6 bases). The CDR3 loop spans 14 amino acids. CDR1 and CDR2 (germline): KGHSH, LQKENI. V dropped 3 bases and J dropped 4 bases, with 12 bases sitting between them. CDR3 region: CASSPAGVSTEAFF. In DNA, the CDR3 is TGTGCCAGCTCACCGGCAGGGGTTAGCACTGAAGCTTTCTTT.

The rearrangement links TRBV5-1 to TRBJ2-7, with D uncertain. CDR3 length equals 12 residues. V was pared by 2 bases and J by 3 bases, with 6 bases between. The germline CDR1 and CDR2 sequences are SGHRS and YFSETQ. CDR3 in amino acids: CASSFTGYEQYF. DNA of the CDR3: TGCGCCAGCAGCTTCACTGGCTACGAGCAGTACTTC. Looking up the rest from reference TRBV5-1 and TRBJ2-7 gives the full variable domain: KAGVTQTPRYLIKTRGQQVTLSCSPISGHRSVSWYQQTPGQGLQFLFEYFSETQRNKGNFPGRFSGRQFSNSRSEMNVSTLELGDSALYLCASSFTGYEQYFGPGTRLTVT.

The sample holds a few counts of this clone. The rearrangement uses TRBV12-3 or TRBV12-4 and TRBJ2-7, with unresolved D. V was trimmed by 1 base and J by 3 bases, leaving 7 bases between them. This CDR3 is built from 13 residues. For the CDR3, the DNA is TGTGCCAGCAGTTTAGTACAGTACTACGAGCAGTACTTC. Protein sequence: CASSLVQYYEQYF.

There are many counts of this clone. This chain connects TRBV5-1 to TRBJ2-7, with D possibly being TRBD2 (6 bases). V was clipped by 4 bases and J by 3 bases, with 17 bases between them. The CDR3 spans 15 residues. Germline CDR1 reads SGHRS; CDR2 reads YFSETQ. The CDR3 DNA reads TGCGCCAGCAGCCCGACCGGAGGGACGGACTACGAGCAGTACTTC. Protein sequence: CASSPTGGTDYEQYF.

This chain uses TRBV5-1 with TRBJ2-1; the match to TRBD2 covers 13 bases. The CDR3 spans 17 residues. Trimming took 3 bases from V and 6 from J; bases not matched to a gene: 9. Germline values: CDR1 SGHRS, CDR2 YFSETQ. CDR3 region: CASSSFWTSGSSNEQFF. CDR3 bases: TGCGCCAGCAGCTCATTTTGGACTAGCGGGAGTTCCAATGAGCAGTTCTTC.

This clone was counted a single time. The CDR3: CASSLDEYGYTF. The CDR3 DNA sequence: TGTGCCAGCAGTTTAGACGAGTATGGCTACACCTTC. This sequence joins TRBV12-3 or TRBV12-4 and TRBJ1-2; D gene unclear. This CDR3 region has 12 residues. V shed 1 base and J shed 5 bases, with 5 bases lying between them.

CDR3 amino acids: CASRAGTGGHYGYTF. CDR3 coding DNA: TGTGCCAGCAGAGCCGGGACAGGGGGCCACTATGGCTACACCTTC. V is TRBV6-5 and J is TRBJ1-2, with 12 positions matching TRBD1. Germline V gives CDR1 MNHEY, CDR2 SVGAGI. CDR3 length: 15 amino acids. After removal of 6 bases from V and 3 bases from J, the junction contained 5 bases not matched to a gene.

The CDR3 reads CASSLGTQGTEAFF. CDR3 sequence (DNA): TGCGCCAGCAGCTTGGGGACACAGGGAACTGAAGCTTTCTTT. The chain joins TRBV5-1 to TRBJ1-1; tentatively, D is TRBD1 (6 bases). Germline V gene sequence: CDR1 SGHRS, CDR2 YFSETQ. Trimming took 0 bases from V and 5 from J, leaving 11 bases between them. The CDR3 covers 14 residues.

The CDR3 sequence: CASSPPAVFYEQYF. The CDR3 DNA reads as TGTGCCAGCAGCCCACCAGCGGTGTTCTACGAGCAGTACTTC. The chain links TRBV3-1 (or the pseudogene TRBV3-2) to TRBJ2-7, with a weak D call TRBD2 (5 bases). The CDR3 consists of 14 residues. CDR1 is LGHDT, CDR2 YNNKEL, per germline (reference sequence). V lost 4 bases, J lost 3 bases, and 13 bases lay in between.

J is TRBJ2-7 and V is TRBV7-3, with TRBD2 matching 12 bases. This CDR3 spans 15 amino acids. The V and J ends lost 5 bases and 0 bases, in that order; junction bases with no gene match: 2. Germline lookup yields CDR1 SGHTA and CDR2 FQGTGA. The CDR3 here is CASSLLAGGSYEQYF. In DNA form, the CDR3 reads TGTGCCAGCAGCCTACTAGCGGGAGGCTCCTACGAGCAGTACTTC.

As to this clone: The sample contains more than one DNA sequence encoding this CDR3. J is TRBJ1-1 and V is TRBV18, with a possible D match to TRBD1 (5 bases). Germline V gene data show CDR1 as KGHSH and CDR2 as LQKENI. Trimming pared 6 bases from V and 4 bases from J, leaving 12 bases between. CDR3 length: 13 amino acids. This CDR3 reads CASSPQGRTEAFF. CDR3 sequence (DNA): TGTGCCAGCTCTCCTCAGGGTCGCACTGAAGCTTTCTTT.

As DNA, the CDR3 is TGTGCCAGCAGCCCTCTAAGAGGGCCCGCGAACACCGGGGAGCTGTTTTTT. Its translation is CASSPLRGPANTGELFF. This chain connects TRBV11-2 to TRBJ2-2; tentatively, D is TRBD2 (5 bases). V dropped 5 bases and J dropped 0 bases, with 16 bases sitting between them. Germline V gives CDR1 SGHAT, CDR2 FQNNGV. The CDR3 contains 17 residues.

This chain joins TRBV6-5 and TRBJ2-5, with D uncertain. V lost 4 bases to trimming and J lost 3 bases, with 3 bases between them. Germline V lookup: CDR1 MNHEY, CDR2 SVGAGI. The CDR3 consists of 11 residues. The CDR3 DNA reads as TGTGCCAGCAGTTTAGAAGAGACCCAGTACTTC. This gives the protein CASSLEETQYF.

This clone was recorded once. The CDR3 coding sequence is TGTGCCAGCAGCTTGTTTAGCCTAGCAACTCATACGCAGTATTTT. It is translated as CASSLFSLATHTQYF. The V call is TRBV5-6, the J call TRBJ2-3, with D perhaps matching TRBD2 (5 bases). The germline V gene has CDR1 SGHDT and CDR2 YYEEEE. The CDR3 loop spans 15 amino acids. The V gene lost 1 base and the J gene lost 7 bases, with 16 bases spanning the gap. Full variable domain (missing parts from reference TRBV5-6 and TRBJ2-3): DAGVTQSPTHLIKTRGQQVTLRCSPKSGHDTVSWYQQALGQGPQFIFQYYEEEERQRGNFPDRFSGHQFPNYSSELNVNALLLGDSALYLCASSLFSLATHTQYFGPGTRLTVL.

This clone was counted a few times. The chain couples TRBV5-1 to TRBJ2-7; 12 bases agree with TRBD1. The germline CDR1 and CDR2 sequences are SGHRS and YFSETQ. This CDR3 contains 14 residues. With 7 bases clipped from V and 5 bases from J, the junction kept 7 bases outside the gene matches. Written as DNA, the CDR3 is TGCGCCAGCGGGGGACAGGGGGCATCCAACGAGCAGTACTTC. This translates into CASGGQGASNEQYF.

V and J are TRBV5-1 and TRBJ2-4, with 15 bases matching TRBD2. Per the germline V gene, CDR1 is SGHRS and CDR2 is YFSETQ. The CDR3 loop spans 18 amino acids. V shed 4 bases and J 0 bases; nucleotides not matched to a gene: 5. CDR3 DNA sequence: TGCGCCAGCAGCCTGCCGGGACTAGCGGGGGGAGCCAAAAACATTCAGTACTTC. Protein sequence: CASSLPGLAGGAKNIQYF. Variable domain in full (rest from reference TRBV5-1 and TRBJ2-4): KAGVTQTPRYLIKTRGQQVTLSCSPISGHRSVSWYQQTPGQGLQFLFEYFSETQRNKGNFPGRFSGRQFSNSRSEMNVSTLELGDSALYLCASSLPGLAGGAKNIQYFGAGTRLSVL.

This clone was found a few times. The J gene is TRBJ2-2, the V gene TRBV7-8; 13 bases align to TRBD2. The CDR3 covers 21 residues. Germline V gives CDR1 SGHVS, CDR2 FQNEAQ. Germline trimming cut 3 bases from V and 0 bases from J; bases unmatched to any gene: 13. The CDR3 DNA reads TGTGCCAGCAGCTTTTTTGGTCGATCGGGACTAGCGGGAACGAACACCGGGGAGCTGTTTTTT. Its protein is CASSFFGRSGLAGTNTGELFF.